The 3 T cell receptor beta chains in this list originate from one sample, sequenced in a study of CD8 T cells in Susac syndrome. Random-hexamer reverse transcription was applied to roughly 0.5 to 1 ug RNA. TCRdb itself ran the immunoSEQ multiplex PCR reads through MiXCR, one entry per CDR3 protein. This table has about 140,000 distinct CDR3 sequences, 95% appearing once. The sequenced sample was CD4+ T cells from PBMCs. These receptor sequences come from a human donor with Susac syndrome.

This clonotype was recorded only once. This chain uses TRBV20-1 with TRBJ1-5, with TRBD1 matching 9 bases. J gave up 7 bases and V 5 bases, and 6 bases lay outside the gene matches. The CDR3 runs to 13 residues. The germline CDR1 and CDR2 sequences are DFQATT and SNEGSKA (reference sequence). The CDR3 DNA sequence: TGCAGTGCTCTAAGACAGGGGGGCCAGCCCCAGCATTTT. It specifies CSALRQGGQPQHF.

This chain links TRBV30 with TRBJ1-3; D unresolved. The germline V and J ends were trimmed by 5 bases and 0 bases, with 8 bases remaining between them. The CDR3 has 13 amino acids. Germline-derived CDR1 and CDR2 are GTSNPN and SVGIG (reference sequence). The CDR3 sequence: CAWLTRSGNTIYF. DNA of the CDR3: TGTGCCTGGCTGACCCGCTCTGGAAACACCATATATTTT.

V usage is TRBV6-5 and J usage is TRBJ2-1; D gene uncertain. Per the germline V gene, CDR1 is MNHEY and CDR2 is SVGAGI. Trimming stripped 6 bases from V and 5 bases from J, with 8 bases between. This CDR3 is built from 12 residues. This chain's CDR3 is CASRAGHNEQFF. In nucleotides, the CDR3 is TGTGCCAGCAGAGCCGGCCACAATGAGCAGTTCTTC.